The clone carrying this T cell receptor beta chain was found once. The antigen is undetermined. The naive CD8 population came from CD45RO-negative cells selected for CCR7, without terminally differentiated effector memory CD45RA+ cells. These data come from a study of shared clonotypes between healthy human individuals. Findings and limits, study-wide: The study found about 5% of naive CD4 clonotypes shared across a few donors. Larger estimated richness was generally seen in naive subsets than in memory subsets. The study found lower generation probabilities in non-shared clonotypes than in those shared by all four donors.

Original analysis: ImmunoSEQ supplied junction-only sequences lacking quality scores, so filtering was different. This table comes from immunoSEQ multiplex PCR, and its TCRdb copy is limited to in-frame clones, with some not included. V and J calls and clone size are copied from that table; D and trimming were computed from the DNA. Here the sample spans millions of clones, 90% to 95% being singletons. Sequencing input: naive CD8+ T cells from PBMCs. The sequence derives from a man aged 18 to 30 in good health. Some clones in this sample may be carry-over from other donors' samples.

The CDR3 sequence is CASRFGRRSYEQYF. The CDR3 region has the DNA TGTGCCAGCCGGTTCGGTCGCCGCTCCTACGAGCAGTACTTC. The chain links TRBV28 to TRBJ2-7, with D hard to call. This CDR3 is built from 14 residues. V lost 8 bases to trimming and J lost 0 bases, with 14 bases between them. The germline gives CDR1 MDHEN, CDR2 SYDVKM.